This T cell receptor (beta chain) appears in the sequencing data of a study of blood T cell repertoires in COVID-19. About the research overall: From T cells, B-cell-depleted T cells, or PBMCs came the material, which was cDNA or gDNA.

The protocol was immunoSEQ multiplex PCR, while the TCRdb copy is restricted to in-frame clones and leaves out a portion. This sample carries some 200,000 clones, around 84% of them seen once, and the ten largest clones take around 13%. The length of the CDR3 is 16 residues. CDR1 is KGHSH and CDR2 is LQKENI in the germline V gene. V was shortened by 3 bases and J by 0 bases, with 14 bases between the two germline ends. The TCR sequence derives from a human donor in a cohort sampled during active COVID-19. The chain is built from TRBV18 and TRBJ1-2; D is undetermined. The sequenced material came from peripheral blood. This chain's CDR3 is CASSPNDEGTNYGYTF. CDR3 DNA: TGTGCCAGCTCACCTAACGACGAGGGTACTAACTATGGCTACACCTTC.